This is a list of T cell receptor beta chains from one sample in a study of OX40 agonist ivuxolimab in advanced cancers. Repertoires were generated with immunoSEQ multiplex PCR, while TCRdb's copy carries only in-frame clones and drops some. The table shows around 39,000 clones, with around 82% occurring only once. Sequencing used CD4+ or CD8+ T cells sorted from blood, obtained in a trial of the OX40 agonist ivuxolimab. The receptor source for this set is an adult with an advanced solid tumor such as melanoma, head and neck, liver or kidney cancer. CDR3s include the opening cysteine and the closing phenylalanine or tryptophan. The D gene is left open where the match is weak. The listing skips clone size in some rows; elsewhere it reads once, few, many or a size class.

V gene: TRBV6-1
D gene: TRBD1
J gene: TRBJ1-3
CDR3 length: 16
clone size: .
CDR3 protein: CASSANRDRAGNTIYF
CDR3 DNA: TGTGCCAGCAGTGCGAACCGGGACAGGGCCGGAAACACCATATATTTT

V gene: TRBV6-1
D gene: TRBD1
J gene: TRBJ2-5
CDR3 length: 13
clone size: .
CDR3 protein: CASRAQGMETQYF
CDR3 DNA: TGTGCCAGCAGAGCACAGGGGATGGAGACCCAGTACTTC

V gene: TRBV10-3
D gene: .
J gene: TRBJ2-1
CDR3 length: 15
clone size: medium-sized
CDR3 protein: CAISESTVDYNEQFF
CDR3 DNA: TGTGCCATCAGTGAGTCGACCGTAGATTACAATGAGCAGTTCTTC

V gene: TRBV19
D gene: TRBD2
J gene: TRBJ2-1
CDR3 length: 16
clone size: .
CDR3 protein: CASSIVWTSGGNEQFF
CDR3 DNA: TGTGCCAGCAGTATAGTGTGGACTAGCGGCGGGAATGAGCAGTTCTTC

V gene: TRBV30
D gene: TRBD2
J gene: TRBJ2-3
CDR3 length: 14
clone size: .
CDR3 protein: CAWTSGTSTDTQYF
CDR3 DNA: TGTGCCTGGACTAGCGGGACAAGCACAGATACGCAGTATTTT

V gene: TRBV9
D gene: TRBD2
J gene: TRBJ2-7
CDR3 length: 15
clone size: .
CDR3 protein: CASSAGLAGTYEQYF
CDR3 DNA: TGTGCCAGCAGCGCCGGACTAGCGGGGACCTACGAGCAGTACTTC

V gene: TRBV11-3
D gene: .
J gene: TRBJ2-7
CDR3 length: 14
clone size: .
CDR3 protein: CASSPRIGASEQYF
CDR3 DNA: TGTGCCAGCAGCCCTCGCATAGGGGCCAGCGAGCAGTACTTC

V gene: TRBV10-2
D gene: .
J gene: TRBJ2-1
CDR3 length: 13
clone size: .
CDR3 protein: CASSEGGGREQFF
CDR3 DNA: TGCGCCAGCAGTGAAGGAGGGGGTAGGGAGCAGTTCTTC

V gene: TRBV9
D gene: TRBD2
J gene: TRBJ2-2
CDR3 length: 16
clone size: .
CDR3 protein: CASSVTGTTVTGELFF
CDR3 DNA: TGTGCCAGCAGCGTTACCGGGACTACTGTCACCGGGGAGCTGTTTTTT

V gene: TRBV18
D gene: TRBD2
J gene: TRBJ2-7
CDR3 length: 15
clone size: .
CDR3 protein: CASSPGTSGAYEQYF
CDR3 DNA: TGTGCCAGCTCACCCGGGACTAGCGGGGCCTACGAGCAGTACTTC

V gene: TRBV21-1
D gene: .
J gene: TRBJ1-6
CDR3 length: 17
clone size: .
CDR3 protein: CASSNWDRGSYNSPLHF
CDR3 DNA: TGTGCCAGCAGCAACTGGGACAGGGGATCCTATAATTCACCCCTCCACTTT

V gene: TRBV10-1
D gene: TRBD2
J gene: TRBJ2-3
CDR3 length: 15
clone size: .
CDR3 protein: CASSEGGLGVDTQYF
CDR3 DNA: TGCGCCAGCAGTGAGGGGGGACTAGGGGTAGATACGCAGTATTTT

V gene: TRBV5-7
D gene: TRBD1
J gene: TRBJ1-5
CDR3 length: 15
clone size: .
CDR3 protein: CASSLPGTGGQPQHF
CDR3 DNA: TGTGCCAGCAGCTTGCCCGGGACAGGGGGTCAGCCCCAGCATTTT

V gene: TRBV10-2
D gene: .
J gene: TRBJ2-3
CDR3 length: 14
clone size: few
CDR3 protein: CASSAKGRTDTQYF
CDR3 DNA: TGCGCCAGCAGCGCTAAAGGACGCACAGATACGCAGTATTTT

V gene: TRBV9
D gene: .
J gene: TRBJ1-1
CDR3 length: 13
clone size: .
CDR3 protein: CASSVAGDTEAFF
CDR3 DNA: TGTGCCAGCAGCGTAGCTGGAGACACTGAAGCTTTCTTT

V gene: TRBV12-5
D gene: TRBD2
J gene: TRBJ2-7
CDR3 length: 20
clone size: .
CDR3 protein: CASGLTPRTSGRASLYEQYF
CDR3 DNA: TGTGCTAGTGGTTTGACCCCCAGGACTAGCGGGAGGGCCTCCCTCTACGAGCAGTACTTC

V gene: TRBV5-1
D gene: .
J gene: TRBJ2-1
CDR3 length: 13
clone size: .
CDR3 protein: CASSLVSGWEQFF
CDR3 DNA: TGCGCCAGCAGCTTGGTTTCGGGGTGGGAGCAGTTCTTC

V gene: TRBV10-2
D gene: .
J gene: TRBJ1-1
CDR3 length: 13
clone size: .
CDR3 protein: CASSERRGTEAFF
CDR3 DNA: TGCGCCAGCAGTGAGCGTAGGGGTACTGAAGCTTTCTTT

V gene: TRBV5-8
D gene: .
J gene: TRBJ1-3
CDR3 length: 14
clone size: once
CDR3 protein: CASSLGYSGNTIYF
CDR3 DNA: TGTGCCAGCAGCTTGGGCTATTCTGGAAACACCATATATTTT

V gene: TRBV30
D gene: .
J gene: TRBJ2-7
CDR3 length: 13
clone size: .
CDR3 protein: CAWSVFLGYEQYF
CDR3 DNA: TGTGCCTGGAGTGTATTTTTGGGCTACGAGCAGTACTTC

V gene: TRBV7-2
D gene: TRBD1
J gene: TRBJ2-1
CDR3 length: 15
clone size: few
CDR3 protein: CASSLWAGGFNEQFF
CDR3 DNA: TGTGCCAGCAGCCTCTGGGCAGGGGGCTTCAATGAGCAGTTCTTC

V gene: TRBV7-2
D gene: TRBD2
J gene: TRBJ2-7
CDR3 length: 16
clone size: .
CDR3 protein: CASSPSWGTTSYEQYF
CDR3 DNA: TGTGCCAGCAGCCCGTCTTGGGGGACTACCTCCTACGAGCAGTACTTC

V gene: TRBV6-5
D gene: .
J gene: TRBJ2-2
CDR3 length: 14
clone size: .
CDR3 protein: CASRKGGNTGELFF
CDR3 DNA: TGTGCCAGCAGGAAAGGTGGGAACACCGGGGAGCTGTTTTTT

V gene: TRBV18
D gene: .
J gene: TRBJ2-7
CDR3 length: 16
clone size: few
CDR3 protein: CASSPDQTVSSYEQYF
CDR3 DNA: TGTGCCAGCTCACCAGACCAGACAGTGAGCTCCTACGAGCAGTACTTC

V gene: TRBV21-1
D gene: .
J gene: TRBJ2-5
CDR3 length: 20
clone size: once
CDR3 protein: CASSTALRGLAGGGGETQYF
CDR3 DNA: TGTGCCAGCAGCACCGCTTTGAGGGGACTAGCGGGGGGAGGGGGTGAGACCCAGTACTTC

V gene: TRBV7-8
D gene: .
J gene: TRBJ1-2
CDR3 length: 13
clone size: .
CDR3 protein: CASSLWGANGYTF
CDR3 DNA: TGTGCCAGCAGCTTATGGGGGGCGAATGGCTACACCTTC

V gene: TRBV6-5
D gene: .
J gene: TRBJ2-7
CDR3 length: 13
clone size: .
CDR3 protein: CASSLYASYEQYF
CDR3 DNA: TGTGCCAGCAGCCTATACGCTAGCTACGAGCAGTACTTC

V gene: TRBV19
D gene: .
J gene: TRBJ2-7
CDR3 length: 12
clone size: .
CDR3 protein: CASSSWNYEQYF
CDR3 DNA: TGTGCCAGTAGTTCCTGGAACTACGAGCAGTACTTC

V gene: TRBV28
D gene: TRBD2
J gene: TRBJ2-5
CDR3 length: 15
clone size: once
CDR3 protein: CASSLLAGGGETQYF
CDR3 DNA: TGTGCCAGCAGTTTACTTGCGGGAGGCGGGGAGACCCAGTACTTC

V gene: TRBV20-1
D gene: .
J gene: TRBJ1-2
CDR3 length: 10
clone size: few
CDR3 protein: CSAITGGYTF
CDR3 DNA: TGCAGTGCTATTACGGGTGGCTACACCTTC

V gene: TRBV9
D gene: .
J gene: TRBJ2-3
CDR3 length: 20
clone size: .
CDR3 protein: CASSVGGRGRFSGAWDTQYF
CDR3 DNA: TGTGCCAGCAGCGTAGGTGGCAGGGGACGTTTTAGCGGAGCCTGGGATACGCAGTATTTT

V gene: TRBV30
D gene: .
J gene: TRBJ2-7
CDR3 length: 13
clone size: once
CDR3 protein: CAWSKGFIHEQYF
CDR3 DNA: TGTGCCTGGAGCAAGGGTTTCATCCACGAGCAGTACTTC

V gene: TRBV7-6
D gene: .
J gene: TRBJ1-2
CDR3 length: 16
clone size: .
CDR3 protein: CASSHSSGGALYGYTF
CDR3 DNA: TGTGCCAGCAGCCACTCCTCCGGGGGGGCTCTCTATGGCTACACCTTC

V gene: TRBV6-5
D gene: .
J gene: TRBJ2-2
CDR3 length: 14
clone size: .
CDR3 protein: CASSGARATGELFF
CDR3 DNA: TGTGCCAGCAGTGGGGCTAGGGCCACCGGGGAGCTGTTTTTT

V gene: TRBV6-1
D gene: TRBD2
J gene: TRBJ2-1
CDR3 length: 14
clone size: .
CDR3 protein: CASPRALAGGEQFF
CDR3 DNA: TGTGCCAGCCCAAGGGCACTAGCGGGTGGTGAGCAGTTCTTC

V gene: TRBV19
D gene: .
J gene: TRBJ1-1
CDR3 length: 16
clone size: .
CDR3 protein: CASSISLGTMNTEAFF
CDR3 DNA: TGTGCCAGTAGTATAAGTTTAGGGACCATGAACACTGAAGCTTTCTTT

V gene: TRBV7-3
D gene: TRBD2
J gene: TRBJ2-3
CDR3 length: 17
clone size: .
CDR3 protein: CASSPWGLAGSTDTQYF
CDR3 DNA: TGTGCCAGCAGCCCCTGGGGACTAGCTGGGAGCACAGATACGCAGTATTTT

V gene: TRBV11-2
D gene: .
J gene: TRBJ1-1
CDR3 length: 13
clone size: .
CDR3 protein: CASSLERTTEAFF
CDR3 DNA: TGTGCCAGCAGCTTAGAGAGGACTACTGAAGCTTTCTTT

V gene: TRBV7-9
D gene: .
J gene: TRBJ1-4
CDR3 length: 15
clone size: .
CDR3 protein: CASSPRQTYNEKLFF
CDR3 DNA: TGTGCCAGCAGCCCACGACAGACCTATAATGAAAAACTGTTTTTT

V gene: TRBV18
D gene: .
J gene: TRBJ1-1
CDR3 length: 13
clone size: .
CDR3 protein: CASSPKPDTEAFF
CDR3 DNA: TGTGCCAGCTCACCGAAACCGGACACTGAAGCTTTCTTT

V gene: TRBV19
D gene: TRBD1
J gene: TRBJ1-5
CDR3 length: 17
clone size: .
CDR3 protein: CASTGQGALVGNQPQHF
CDR3 DNA: TGTGCCAGTACCGGACAGGGCGCCTTGGTAGGCAATCAGCCCCAGCATTTT

V gene: TRBV9
D gene: .
J gene: TRBJ1-1
CDR3 length: 13
clone size: few
CDR3 protein: CASSVTMNTEAFF
CDR3 DNA: TGTGCCAGCAGCGTAACCATGAACACTGAAGCTTTCTTT

V gene: TRBV7-9
D gene: TRBD1
J gene: TRBJ2-7
CDR3 length: 15
clone size: .
CDR3 protein: CASSPRDRAGVEQYF
CDR3 DNA: TGTGCCAGCAGCCCCCGGGACAGGGCGGGGGTGGAGCAGTACTTC

V gene: TRBV5-1
D gene: .
J gene: TRBJ1-2
CDR3 length: 15
clone size: .
CDR3 protein: CASRPAYREVGGYTF
CDR3 DNA: TGCGCCAGCAGACCCGCGTACAGGGAGGTTGGCGGCTACACCTTC

V gene: TRBV19
D gene: TRBD2
J gene: TRBJ2-7
CDR3 length: 14
clone size: .
CDR3 protein: CASSILAGGYEQYF
CDR3 DNA: TGTGCCAGTAGTATACTAGCGGGAGGCTACGAGCAGTACTTC

V gene: TRBV5-4
D gene: TRBD1
J gene: TRBJ1-2
CDR3 length: 15
clone size: .
CDR3 protein: CASSNNRGRIYGYTF
CDR3 DNA: TGTGCCAGCAGCAACAACAGGGGGCGAATCTATGGCTACACCTTC

V gene: TRBV18
D gene: .
J gene: TRBJ1-6
CDR3 length: 13
clone size: .
CDR3 protein: CASSPGGDSPLHF
CDR3 DNA: TGTGCCAGCTCACCAGGTGGCGATTCACCCCTCCACTTT